This passage covers 19 T cell receptor beta chains from one sample sequenced in a study of CD8+ T cells in alopecia areata. The treatment: oral pan-JAK inhibitor, 5-10 mg twice daily. TCR sequencing used cDNA made by reverse transcription of extracted RNA. Libraries were prepared by immunoSEQ multiplex PCR; TCRdb keeps only in-frame clonotypes and omits some of them. The sample lists 90,000 to 150,000 clones; more than 40% were seen once. This sample comprised CD4+ T cells sorted from blood, obtained at week 4, from a patient treated with tofacitinib. The origin of the receptors is a human donor with alopecia areata.

J is TRBJ2-7 and V is TRBV29-1; 7 nucleotides match TRBD2. The CDR3 covers 16 residues. The V gene end was trimmed by 5 bases and the J gene end by 2 bases; junction bases not matched to a gene: 15. Germline V gives CDR1 SQVTM, CDR2 ANQGSEA. The CDR3 sequence: CSVLRRGTSHPYEQYF. The CDR3, as DNA: TGCAGCGTTTTGCGGCGGGGGACCTCCCACCCCTACGAGCAGTACTTC.

The chain is built from TRBV29-1 and TRBJ1-2, with unresolved D. The CDR3 sequence is 14 residues long. Germline assignment: CDR1 SQVTM and CDR2 ANQGSEA. Deletions cut 4 bases from V and 3 bases from J, with 15 bases between. DNA for the CDR3: TGCAGCGTTGTGGAGGAACCCTTCGACTATGGCTACACCTTC. Translating gives CSVVEEPFDYGYTF.

As to this clone: The same CDR3 arises from other DNA sequences in this sample as well. The genes are TRBV5-1 and TRBJ2-3; no definite D call. This CDR3 spans 11 amino acids. Between the trimmed V and J ends, which lost 4 bases and 0 bases, there was a span of 0 bases. Germline V gene sequence: CDR1 SGHRS, CDR2 YFSETQ. The CDR3 loop is CASSSTDTQYF. As DNA, the CDR3 is TGCGCCAGCAGCAGCACAGATACGCAGTATTTT.

The rearrangement links TRBV9 to TRBJ2-2; D assignment may be TRBD1 or TRBD2 (6 bases each). Germline assignment: CDR1 SGDLS and CDR2 YYNGEE. The CDR3 loop spans 15 amino acids. The germline V and J ends were trimmed by 2 bases and 1 base, with 9 bases remaining between them. The CDR3 DNA follows: TGTGCCAGCAGCGTTGGGGGGCAGAACACCGGGGAGCTGTTTTTT. This encodes CASSVGGQNTGELFF.

This chain connects TRBV4-1 to TRBJ1-4; 9 bases align to TRBD1. Germline assignment: CDR1 MGHRA and CDR2 YSYEKL. This CDR3 is built from 17 residues. The junction had 13 bases not matched to a gene; V was cut back by 0 bases and J by 11 bases. CDR3 in DNA: TGCGCCAGCAGCCAAGAAGGGTGGCCGGGGACAGGGTCGAAACTGTTTTTT. Amino acid sequence: CASSQEGWPGTGSKLFF.

This chain links TRBV4-1 with TRBJ2-7, with D possibly matching TRBD2 (6 bases). The CDR3 has 14 amino acids. The germline gives CDR1 MGHRA, CDR2 YSYEKL. The V end was cut by 3 bases, the J end by 5 bases, with 14 bases between. CDR3 protein: CASSHLGGGNEQYF. CDR3 nucleotides: TGCGCCAGCAGCCATCTTGGTGGGGGGAACGAGCAGTACTTC.

This chain connects TRBV30 to TRBJ1-3; the D gene is possibly TRBD1 (6 bases). Germline CDR1 reads GTSNPN; CDR2 reads SVGIG (reference sequence). This CDR3 is 15 amino acids long. The V gene lost 5 bases and the J gene lost 0 bases, with 14 bases spanning the gap. CDR3 loop: CAWETGTSSGNTIYF. As DNA, the CDR3 is TGTGCCTGGGAAACCGGGACAAGCTCTGGAAACACCATATATTTT. Variable domain in full (rest from reference TRBV30 and TRBJ1-3): SQTIHQWPATLVQPVGSPLSLECTVEGTSNPNLYWYRQAAGRGLQLLFYSVGIGQISSEVPQNLSASRPQDRQFILSSKKLLLSDSGFYLCAWETGTSSGNTIYFGEGSWLTVV.

This clone occurred a few times. The chain employs TRBV5-4 and TRBJ2-2, with 9 bases aligning to TRBD2. V lost 4 bases to trimming and J lost 1 base; unmatched junction nucleotides: 2. The CDR3 has 15 residues. The germline V gene encodes CDR1 SGHNT and CDR2 YYREEE (reference sequence). The CDR3 loop reads CASSPSGMNTGELFF. CDR3 nucleotides: TGTGCCAGCAGCCCTAGCGGGATGAACACCGGGGAGCTGTTTTTT.

The chain couples TRBV5-4 to TRBJ1-2, with TRBD1 identical over 12 bases. This CDR3 comprises 17 residues. Germline CDR1 reads SGHNT; CDR2 reads YYREEE (reference sequence). Trimming cost V 0 bases and J 4 bases; bases outside gene matches: 7. CDR3 coding DNA: TGTGCCAGCAGCTTGGCCGGGACAGGGGGCGCGGTCTATGGCTACACCTTC. Amino acids: CASSLAGTGGAVYGYTF. Supplemented by reference TRBV5-4 and TRBJ1-2, the full variable domain reads ETGVTQSPTHLIKTRGQQVTLRCSSQSGHNTVSWYQQALGQGPQFIFQYYREEENGRGNFPPRFSGLQFPNYSSELNVNALELDDSALYLCASSLAGTGGAVYGYTFGSGTRLTVV.

V usage is TRBV4-1 and J usage is TRBJ2-3; D is unresolved. The ends were cut back, 3 bases at V and 1 base at J, with 5 bases in the middle. The CDR3 covers 13 residues. Germline V gene data show CDR1 as MGHRA and CDR2 as YSYEKL. The CDR3 here is CASSHPRTDTQYF. CDR3 nucleotides: TGCGCCAGCAGCCATCCGCGCACAGATACGCAGTATTTT.

The rearrangement joins TRBV11-1 to TRBJ1-6; no definite D call. CDR3 size: 12 residues. CDR1 and CDR2 (germline): SGHAT, FQDESV (reference sequence). V lost 0 bases to trimming and J lost 11 bases, with 5 bases between them. CDR3 in DNA: TGTGCCAGCAGCTTAGCTGGTGCACCCCTCCACTTT. This gives the protein CASSLAGAPLHF.

This clone was seen a single time. This chain uses TRBV4-2 with TRBJ1-5; tentative D call: TRBD1 (6 bases). In germline, CDR1 is LGHNA, CDR2 YNFKEQ. Deletions cut 0 bases from V and 3 bases from J, with 12 bases between. This CDR3 is built from 16 residues. In nucleotides, the CDR3 is TGTGCCAGCAGCCAAGATAAACAGGGTTACAATCAGCCCCAGCATTTT. Translated: CASSQDKQGYNQPQHF.

This chain connects TRBV30 to TRBJ1-1; weak D call: TRBD1 (5 bases). Per the germline V gene, CDR1 is GTSNPN and CDR2 is SVGIG (reference sequence). This CDR3 is built from 12 residues. V lost 4 bases and J 4 bases, leaving 10 bases between the germline ends. CDR3 sequence reads: CAWKRQITEAFF. The CDR3, as DNA: TGTGCCTGGAAACGACAGATCACTGAAGCTTTCTTT.

The chain is built from TRBV29-1 and TRBJ2-3, with 8 bases lining up with TRBD2. This CDR3 comprises 18 residues. Trimming at V came to 1 base and at J to 0 bases, leaving 12 bases not matched to a gene. Germline V gene lookup returns CDR1 SQVTM and CDR2 ANQGSEA. The CDR3 protein is CSVEAQGLAGFSTDTQYF. CDR3 coding DNA: TGCAGCGTTGAAGCCCAAGGGTTAGCGGGGTTTAGCACAGATACGCAGTATTTT.

There are a few counts of this clone. V usage is TRBV7-9 and J usage is TRBJ1-1, with D perhaps matching TRBD1 (5 bases). The germline V and J ends were trimmed by 2 bases and 8 bases, with 18 bases remaining between them. The CDR3 extends over 15 amino acids. The germline CDR1 and CDR2 sequences are SEHNR and FQNEAQ (reference sequence). CDR3 coding DNA: TGTGCCAGCAGCTTAAGGGCCAGCGGACGGGGGGAAGCTTTCTTT. Protein product: CASSLRASGRGEAFF.

This clone was found a few times. The CDR3 sequence is CASSQVAREGGPYF. Here the CDR3 DNA reads TGCGCCAGCAGCCAGGTAGCCAGGGAAGGAGGTCCGTACTTC. J is TRBJ2-7 and V is TRBV4-1; D possibly uses TRBD1 or TRBD2 (5 bases each). The germline V gene encodes CDR1 MGHRA and CDR2 YSYEKL. V was shortened by 3 bases and J by 12 bases, with 21 bases between the two germline ends. The CDR3 extends over 14 amino acids.

The chain's CDR3 is CARVDRLNTEAFF. The CDR3 bases are TGTGCCCGAGTAGACAGGCTGAACACTGAAGCTTTCTTT. The V gene is TRBV30, the J gene TRBJ1-1, with D possibly TRBD1 on 6 matching bases. CDR1 and CDR2 from the germline V gene are GTSNPN and SVGIG (reference sequence). There are 13 residues in the CDR3. The V end was cut by 8 bases, the J end by 0 bases, with 13 bases between.

The chain carries TRBV19 and TRBJ1-6; TRBD1 aligns across 7 bases. Unmatched junction bases numbered 10, after V lost 6 bases and J lost 8 bases. Germline values: CDR1 LNHDA, CDR2 SQIVND (reference sequence). The CDR3 spans 15 residues. CDR3 region: CASREKRQGDSPLHF. In nucleotides, the CDR3 is TGTGCCAGTAGGGAAAAACGACAGGGTGATTCACCCCTCCACTTT.

The V call is TRBV29-1, the J call TRBJ2-6, with 9 bases matching TRBD2. Unmatched junction bases numbered 8, after V lost 5 bases and J lost 0 bases. The CDR3 runs to 17 residues. The germline V gene encodes CDR1 SQVTM and CDR2 ANQGSEA. This CDR3 is CSVRQAGGGSGANVLTF. The CDR3 DNA sequence: TGCAGCGTTAGACAAGCGGGGGGCGGCTCTGGGGCCAACGTCCTGACTTTC.